These T cell receptor beta chains were read from a single sample in a study of cytomegalovirus exposure and HLA in healthy donors. Clones were read by immunoSEQ multiplex PCR, and TCRdb kept only the in-frame ones, dropping some. Here the sample spans roughly 150,000 clones, around 90% being singletons. The source material was PBMCs. The receptors originated from a woman aged 18-30 years in good health and CMV-seropositive. Each CDR3 is given with its conserved first and last residue. A D gene is named only where the DNA matches it firmly. Size values are once, few and many counts, or a class for expanded clones, and some rows have none.

D gene: .; clone size: few; V gene: TRBV7-6; J gene: TRBJ1-1; CDR3 protein: CASSLKGDTEAFF; CDR3 DNA: TGTGCCAGCAGCTTAAAAGGGGACACTGAAGCTTTCTTT
D gene: .; clone size: .; V gene: TRBV20-1; J gene: TRBJ1-2; CDR3 protein: CSASQAYGYTF; CDR3 DNA: TGCAGTGCTAGCCAAGCCTATGGCTACACCTTC
D gene: TRBD2; clone size: .; V gene: TRBV6-6; J gene: TRBJ2-7; CDR3 protein: CASTTTLAGSSYEQYF; CDR3 DNA: TGTGCCAGCACCACCACCCTAGCGGGATCCTCCTACGAGCAGTACTTC
D gene: .; clone size: .; V gene: TRBV27; J gene: TRBJ2-1; CDR3 protein: CASRRFRQESSYNEQFF; CDR3 DNA: TGTGCCAGCAGAAGATTCAGACAGGAGAGCTCCTACAATGAGCAGTTCTTC
D gene: TRBD1; clone size: few; V gene: TRBV19; J gene: TRBJ2-2; CDR3 protein: CASSRTGYSGELFF; CDR3 DNA: TGTGCCAGTAGTAGGACAGGGTATTCCGGGGAGCTGTTTTTT
D gene: .; clone size: .; V gene: TRBV6-5; J gene: TRBJ1-1; CDR3 protein: CASSYSGGNTEAFF; CDR3 DNA: TGTGCCAGCAGTTACTCAGGGGGGAACACTGAAGCTTTCTTT
D gene: .; clone size: .; V gene: TRBV6-5; J gene: TRBJ2-7; CDR3 protein: CASSEQVYEQYF; CDR3 DNA: TGTGCCAGCAGTGAGCAGGTCTACGAGCAGTACTTC
D gene: .; clone size: .; V gene: TRBV7-3; J gene: TRBJ2-1; CDR3 protein: CASSPGGLGNEQFF; CDR3 DNA: TGTGCCAGCAGCCCAGGGGGGTTAGGCAATGAGCAGTTCTTC
D gene: TRBD2; clone size: .; V gene: TRBV7-6; J gene: TRBJ2-7; CDR3 protein: CASSSGLAGGREQYF; CDR3 DNA: TGTGCCAGCAGCTCGGGACTAGCGGGAGGAAGGGAGCAGTACTTC
D gene: TRBD1; clone size: .; V gene: TRBV5-5; J gene: TRBJ1-1; CDR3 protein: CASSSQGLNTEAFF; CDR3 DNA: TGTGCCAGCAGCTCACAGGGGTTGAACACTGAAGCTTTCTTT
D gene: .; clone size: .; V gene: TRBV19; J gene: TRBJ1-2; CDR3 protein: CASSWANTKFSGYTF; CDR3 DNA: TGTGCCAGTAGCTGGGCAAATACAAAGTTCAGTGGCTACACCTTC
D gene: .; clone size: .; V gene: TRBV7-8; J gene: TRBJ2-7; CDR3 protein: CASSLEARGDEQYF; CDR3 DNA: TGTGCCAGCAGCTTAGAGGCCAGGGGGGACGAGCAGTACTTC
D gene: TRBD1; clone size: .; V gene: TRBV4-1; J gene: TRBJ2-5; CDR3 protein: CASSQATGAQYF; CDR3 DNA: TGCGCCAGCAGCCAAGCGACAGGGGCCCAGTACTTC
D gene: TRBD1; clone size: .; V gene: TRBV11-3; J gene: TRBJ2-7; CDR3 protein: CASSSRGWTGRGEQYF; CDR3 DNA: TGTGCCAGCAGCTCGAGAGGATGGACAGGGCGGGGCGAGCAGTACTTC
D gene: TRBD2; clone size: .; V gene: TRBV5-1; J gene: TRBJ2-7; CDR3 protein: CASSLTAGGPGEQYF; CDR3 DNA: TGCGCCAGCAGCTTGACGGCGGGAGGGCCAGGAGAGCAGTACTTC
D gene: .; clone size: once; V gene: TRBV11-3; J gene: TRBJ2-1; CDR3 protein: CASSLAGSSYNEQFF; CDR3 DNA: TGTGCCAGCAGCTTGGCCGGGAGCTCCTACAATGAGCAGTTCTTC
D gene: .; clone size: .; V gene: TRBV9; J gene: TRBJ2-7; CDR3 protein: CASSVGTNSYEQYF; CDR3 DNA: TGTGCCAGCAGCGTAGGGACTAACTCCTACGAGCAGTACTTC
D gene: TRBD2; clone size: .; V gene: TRBV5-6; J gene: TRBJ2-2; CDR3 protein: CASSLGLAGSPGELFF; CDR3 DNA: TGTGCCAGCAGCTTGGGACTAGCGGGCTCCCCCGGGGAGCTGTTTTTT
D gene: TRBD2; clone size: .; V gene: TRBV5-1; J gene: TRBJ2-5; CDR3 protein: CASSSPGLAERVGETQYF; CDR3 DNA: TGCGCCAGCAGCTCACCGGGACTAGCGGAGAGGGTGGGAGAGACCCAGTACTTC
D gene: TRBD2; clone size: .; V gene: TRBV9; J gene: TRBJ2-1; CDR3 protein: CASSEGLAGMIEQFF; CDR3 DNA: TGTGCCAGCAGCGAGGGACTAGCGGGAATGATTGAGCAGTTCTTC
D gene: .; clone size: .; V gene: TRBV5-1; J gene: TRBJ2-5; CDR3 protein: CASSLTGTPKETQYF; CDR3 DNA: TGCGCCAGCAGCTTGACAGGGACACCCAAAGAGACCCAGTACTTC
D gene: TRBD2; clone size: once; V gene: TRBV15; J gene: TRBJ2-5; CDR3 protein: CATSRSDPQLAGSLETQYF; CDR3 DNA: TGTGCCACCAGCAGATCCGACCCCCAACTAGCGGGTTCGTTAGAGACCCAGTACTTC
D gene: .; clone size: .; V gene: TRBV7-2; J gene: TRBJ1-3; CDR3 protein: CASSSPGLMRNTIYF; CDR3 DNA: TGTGCCAGCAGCTCGCCGGGTTTAATGAGAAACACCATATATTTT
D gene: TRBD2; clone size: once; V gene: TRBV10-3; J gene: TRBJ2-3; CDR3 protein: CASATSGVTDTQYF; CDR3 DNA: TGTGCCTCGGCGACTAGCGGTGTCACAGATACGCAGTATTTT
D gene: TRBD2; clone size: .; V gene: TRBV30; J gene: TRBJ2-2; CDR3 protein: CAWSQGLAGVTTGELFF; CDR3 DNA: TGTGCCTGGAGTCAGGGACTAGCGGGAGTGACGACCGGGGAGCTGTTTTTT
D gene: .; clone size: .; V gene: TRBV10-1; J gene: TRBJ2-1; CDR3 protein: CASSEYRVPSGDEQFF; CDR3 DNA: TGCGCCAGCAGTGAGTACCGGGTTCCCTCGGGAGATGAGCAGTTCTTC
D gene: TRBD1; clone size: .; V gene: TRBV30; J gene: TRBJ2-3; CDR3 protein: CAWSKRNRGRRDTQYF; CDR3 DNA: TGTGCCTGGAGTAAGCGGAACAGGGGGCGACGAGATACGCAGTATTTT
D gene: TRBD2; clone size: .; V gene: TRBV11-3; J gene: TRBJ2-2; CDR3 protein: CASTLGGVNTGELFF; CDR3 DNA: TGTGCCAGCACCCTTGGGGGGGTTAACACCGGGGAGCTGTTTTTT
D gene: .; clone size: .; V gene: TRBV4-1; J gene: TRBJ2-5; CDR3 protein: CASSQDVTGSRETQYF; CDR3 DNA: TGCGCCAGCAGCCAAGATGTGACGGGATCTAGGGAGACCCAGTACTTC
D gene: .; clone size: .; V gene: TRBV30; J gene: TRBJ2-1; CDR3 protein: CAWKHRELAYNEQFF; CDR3 DNA: TGTGCCTGGAAGCATCGGGAGTTAGCCTACAATGAGCAGTTCTTC